Following are 27 T cell receptor beta chains from one sample sequenced in a study of siplizumab effects on memory and regulatory T cells. The repertoire was sequenced with immunoSEQ multiplex PCR; TCRdb's copy has only in-frame clones and lacks some. This sample yields roughly 120,000 clones, of which 80% to 95% are seen a single time; approximately 1.2% belongs to the top ten. Sequencing was done on a sample of CD4+ T cells sorted from blood. These receptors all stem from a human donor in good health.

The V call is TRBV10-3, the J call TRBJ1-2, with D possibly matching TRBD1 (5 bases). The CDR3 sequence is 15 residues long. From germline, CDR1 is ENHRY and CDR2 SYGVKD. The germline V and J ends were trimmed by 0 bases and 4 bases, with 12 bases remaining between them. CDR3 in DNA: TGTGCCATCAGTGAGTCGGCAGGGATAAGCTATGGCTACACCTTC. It yields the protein CAISESAGISYGYTF.

The genes are TRBV5-1 and TRBJ2-5; D is possibly TRBD2 (6 bases). Per the germline V gene, CDR1 is SGHRS and CDR2 is YFSETQ. The CDR3 spans 14 residues. V was cut by 4 bases and J by 1 base, with 11 bases left in between. The CDR3 coding sequence is TGCGCCAGCAGCCCGCGGGGAGTCCAAGAGACCCAGTACTTC. Translation gives CASSPRGVQETQYF.

This chain links TRBV20-1 with TRBJ1-5; D is ambiguous. Germline V lookup: CDR1 DFQATT, CDR2 SNEGSKA (reference sequence). The CDR3 runs to 11 residues. V gave up 5 bases and J gave up 4 bases, with 6 bases separating them. CDR3 amino acids: CSAANNQPQHF. The CDR3 DNA reads as TGCAGTGCTGCGAATAATCAGCCCCAGCATTTT.

The chain links TRBV2 to TRBJ1-1; 7 nucleotides align to TRBD1. Per germline, CDR1 SNHLY and CDR2 FYNNEI. Losses at the gene ends were 4 bases for V and 3 bases for J; bases not matched to a gene: 2. CDR3 length: 13 residues. For the CDR3, the DNA is TGTGCCAGCAGTGGGCAGGGGGACACTGAAGCTTTCTTT. This sequence encodes CASSGQGDTEAFF.

The CDR3 nucleotides are TGTGCCAGCAGTCAGGGGGCCCTAAGCTCCTACAATGAGCAGTTCTTC. Its protein is CASSQGALSSYNEQFF. V is TRBV9 and J is TRBJ2-1, with 8 nucleotides matching TRBD1. CDR1 SGDLS and CDR2 YYNGEE come from the germline V gene. This CDR3 has 16 amino acids. V lost 5 bases, J lost 0 bases, and 7 bases stayed unmatched.

V usage is TRBV11-3 and J usage is TRBJ1-1; possibly TRBD1 for D (5 bases). The CDR3 has 17 residues. Per the germline V gene, CDR1 is SGHNT and CDR2 is YENEEA. V was pared by 2 bases and J by 7 bases, with 23 bases between. The CDR3 sequence: CASSLINPFLGGGEAFF. The CDR3 DNA sequence: TGTGCCAGCAGCTTAATAAACCCCTTTTTGGGGGGGGGTGAAGCTTTCTTT.

This chain joins TRBV5-1 and TRBJ1-5, with D tentatively TRBD1 (6 bases). Germline CDR1 is SGHRS and CDR2 is YFSETQ. The CDR3 is 15 amino acids. V was trimmed by 0 bases and J by 6 bases, leaving 13 bases between them. The CDR3 sequence is CASSLAGVDGQPQHF. CDR3 coding DNA: TGCGCCAGCAGCTTGGCAGGGGTTGATGGTCAGCCCCAGCATTTT.

V and J are TRBV28 and TRBJ2-1, with 7 bases identical to TRBD1. Germline V gene lookup returns CDR1 MDHEN and CDR2 SYDVKM. The CDR3 loop spans 15 amino acids. V trimming: 6 bases; J trimming: 8 bases; junction bases outside the gene matches: 13. The CDR3 sequence: CASRPSQGERDEQFF. The CDR3 nucleotides are TGTGCCAGCAGACCCAGCCAGGGGGAGAGGGATGAGCAGTTCTTC.

This clone was seen only once. The V and J genes are TRBV5-6 and TRBJ2-1; D tentatively reads TRBD1 or TRBD2 (6 bases each). The CDR3 spans 14 residues. Germline values: CDR1 SGHDT, CDR2 YYEEEE. V dropped 4 bases and J dropped 9 bases, with 17 bases sitting between them. The CDR3 DNA reads TGTGCCAGCAGCCCGGAGGGGGGACGGGGTGAGCAGTTCTTC. Translating it yields CASSPEGGRGEQFF.

The gene calls are TRBV9 and TRBJ1-2, with unresolved D. This CDR3 has 14 amino acids. CDR1 SGDLS and CDR2 YYNGEE come from the germline V gene. Trimming cost V 0 bases and J 0 bases, with 6 bases left between them. The DNA of the CDR3 is TGTGCCAGCAGCGTAGATGTGTCTAACTATGGCTACACCTTC. Translated: CASSVDVSNYGYTF. The complete variable domain, with remaining parts taken from reference TRBV9 and TRBJ1-2, reads DSGVTQTPKHLITATGQRVTLRCSPRSGDLSVYWYQQSLDQGLQFLIQYYNGEERAKGNILERFSAQQFPDLHSELNLSSLELGDSALYFCASSVDVSNYGYTFGSGTRLTVV.

This chain connects TRBV5-1 to TRBJ1-2; TRBD1 agrees at 8 bases. This CDR3 has 15 residues. The J segment lost 3 bases and the V segment lost 1 base, leaving 5 bases of the junction unmatched. CDR1 is SGHRS and CDR2 is YFSETQ in the germline V gene. The CDR3 is CASSLYGTGDYGYTF. As DNA, the CDR3 is TGCGCCAGCAGCTTGTACGGGACAGGAGACTATGGCTACACCTTC.

The chain combines TRBV6-6 with TRBJ2-2; D is possibly TRBD1 (6 bases). The CDR3 consists of 15 residues. The germline V gene has CDR1 MNHNY and CDR2 SVGAGI (reference sequence). Trimming removed 6 bases from V and 2 bases from J, with 13 bases in between. In DNA, the CDR3 is TGTGCCAGCAGAAGACAGGAGACAAACACCGGGGAGCTGTTTTTT. It is translated as CASRRQETNTGELFF.

The chain is built from TRBV10-3 and TRBJ2-7; no reliable D call. V lost 10 bases to trimming and J lost 4 bases, with 11 bases between them. This CDR3 comprises 11 residues. Germline assignment: CDR1 ENHRY and CDR2 SYGVKD. CDR3 nucleotides: TGTGCCACCACGGACCAATACGAGCAGTACTTC. The encoded protein is CATTDQYEQYF.

The chain joins TRBV14 to TRBJ1-6; a possible D gene is TRBD1 (6 bases). The CDR3 sequence is 13 residues long. The germline V gene has CDR1 SGHDN and CDR2 FVKESK. The ends were cut back, 5 bases at V and 10 bases at J, with 12 bases in the middle. The CDR3 protein is CASSNWGASPLHF. Written as DNA, the CDR3 is TGTGCCAGCAGCAATTGGGGGGCCTCACCCCTCCACTTT. Full variable domain (outside the CDR3, taken from reference TRBV14 and TRBJ1-6): EAGVTQFPSHSVIEKGQTVTLRCDPISGHDNLYWYRRVMGKEIKFLLHFVKESKQDESGMPNNRFLAERTGGTYSTLKVQPAELEDSGVYFCASSNWGASPLHFGNGTRLTVT.

The rearrangement uses TRBV18 and TRBJ1-1; D remains unclear. The CDR3 loop spans 15 amino acids. Per the germline V gene, CDR1 is KGHSH and CDR2 is LQKENI. V lost 6 bases and J lost 0, with 14 bases in between. The DNA for the CDR3 is TGTGCCAGCTCGTCTGCGCTTATCATGAACACTGAAGCTTTCTTT. This translates into CASSSALIMNTEAFF.

This clone was observed a single time. The rearrangement uses TRBV21-1 and TRBJ1-1; TRBD1 is the table's D call and was not checked against the DNA. TRBV21-1 is recorded as a pseudogene. The CDR3 length is 15 residues. This CDR3 reads CASSKGLQMNTEAFF. CDR3 DNA sequence: TGTGCCAGCAGCAAAGGCTTACAGATGAACACTGAAGCTTTCTTT.

V gene TRBV6-1 combines with J gene TRBJ2-3; D gene ambiguous. In germline, CDR1 is MNHNS, CDR2 SASEGT. V was trimmed by 11 bases and J by 0 bases, leaving 15 bases between them. The CDR3 consists of 14 residues. In DNA form, the CDR3 reads TGTGCCCTAAGGCTGTTGCTGAGCACAGATACGCAGTATTTT. Translating gives CALRLLLSTDTQYF.

The V call is TRBV7-9, the J call TRBJ1-3, with D perhaps TRBD1 (5 bases). Germline values: CDR1 SEHNR, CDR2 FQNEAQ (reference sequence). The CDR3 has 15 amino acids. V was pared by 2 bases and J by 4 bases, with 12 bases between. In nucleotides, the CDR3 is TGTGCCAGCAGCTTACAGAGGGGATCGGGAAACACCATATATTTT. It yields the protein CASSLQRGSGNTIYF.

The chain links TRBV19 to TRBJ2-5, with a tentative D call TRBD1 (6 bases). The CDR3 is 13 residues long. Germline V gene lookup returns CDR1 LNHDA and CDR2 SQIVND (reference sequence). V dropped 7 bases and J dropped 5 bases, with 14 bases sitting between them. The CDR3 sequence is CASTQQGWETQYF. DNA for the CDR3: TGTGCCAGTACTCAACAGGGTTGGGAGACCCAGTACTTC.

This rearrangement joins TRBV29-1 to TRBJ2-3; a possible D gene is TRBD1 (6 bases). The CDR3 is 12 residues long. Trimming removed 5 bases at V and 4 bases at J, with 10 bases between. The germline V gene encodes CDR1 SQVTM and CDR2 ANQGSEA. The CDR3 here is CSVRAGADTQYF. The CDR3 nucleotides are TGCAGCGTTAGGGCAGGGGCAGATACGCAGTATTTT.

This clone appeared a few times. The chain has TRBV25-1 and TRBJ1-2; 7 nucleotides line up with TRBD1. J was trimmed by 8 bases and V by 3 bases; bases with no gene match: 9. The CDR3 has 14 residues. Germline CDR1 and CDR2: MGHDK and SYGVNS. The CDR3 DNA reads TGTGCCAGCAGTGAGAACTACAGGGGTGGCGGCTACACCTTC. It is translated as CASSENYRGGGYTF.

This clone was counted once. V and J are TRBV19 and TRBJ1-5; D gene uncertain. The CDR3 loop spans 13 amino acids. The germline V gene encodes CDR1 LNHDA and CDR2 SQIVND (reference sequence). V was shortened by 3 bases and J by 6 bases, with 9 bases between the two germline ends. Here the CDR3 reads CASSIQIIQPQHF. The DNA of the CDR3 is TGTGCCAGTAGTATTCAAATCATTCAGCCCCAGCATTTT.

This chain links TRBV27 with TRBJ2-5; 10 bases are shared with TRBD1. V lost 7 bases to trimming and J lost 5 bases; unmatched junction nucleotides: 10. Per the germline V gene, CDR1 is MNHEY and CDR2 is SMNVEV (reference sequence). The CDR3 loop spans 15 amino acids. The DNA for the CDR3 is TGTGCCAGCACCAGACAGGGGGCGAGTAGGGAGACCCAGTACTTC. Encoded protein: CASTRQGASRETQYF.

The J gene is TRBJ2-7, the V gene TRBV5-1; no clear D gene. CDR1 and CDR2 (germline): SGHRS, YFSETQ. This CDR3 has 13 residues. The V end lost 1 base, the J end lost 3 bases, and 8 bases lay between the germline ends. For the CDR3, the DNA is TGCGCCAGCAGCTTGCGTACAGACTACGAGCAGTACTTC. Translating it yields CASSLRTDYEQYF.

The chain joins TRBV4-1 to TRBJ1-4; TRBD1 matches at 11 bases. V lost 5 bases, J lost 3 bases, and 2 bases stayed unmatched. The CDR3 runs to 15 residues. Germline V lookup: CDR1 MGHRA, CDR2 YSYEKL. The CDR3 sequence: CASSKGQGANEKLFF. In DNA form, the CDR3 reads TGCGCCAGCAGCAAGGGACAGGGGGCTAATGAAAAACTGTTTTTT.

The chain carries TRBV28 and TRBJ1-5, with 7 bases matching TRBD1. V shed 5 bases, J shed 7 bases, and the junction held 17 bases outside the gene matches. The CDR3 contains 17 residues. CDR1 is MDHEN and CDR2 is SYDVKM in the germline V gene. In DNA form, the CDR3 reads TGTGCCAGCAGTCACCCCGGACAGGACCCGGAGGGACAGCCCCAGCATTTT. It specifies CASSHPGQDPEGQPQHF. Using reference TRBV28 and TRBJ1-5 for the parts outside the CDR3, the full variable domain is DVKVTQSSRYLVKRTGEKVFLECVQDMDHENMFWYRQDPGLGLRLIYFSYDVKMKEKGDIPEGYSVSREKKERFSLILESASTNQTSMYLCASSHPGQDPEGQPQHFGDGTRLSIL.

This chain uses TRBV6-5 with TRBJ1-1; D is uncertain. This CDR3 comprises 13 residues. Germline loops: CDR1 MNHEY, CDR2 SVGAGI. The V end was cut by 2 bases, the J end by 0 bases, with 4 bases between. CDR3 DNA sequence: TGTGCCAGCAGTTACGAAGTGAACACTGAAGCTTTCTTT. As protein: CASSYEVNTEAFF.